This T cell receptor beta chain was obtained from a study of cytomegalovirus exposure and HLA in healthy donors. Study-level findings and limits: Rarity held for most TCR sequences, but there were some public TCRs that occurred in many donors. With high specificity and sensitivity, the classifier reportedly diagnosed cytomegalovirus status.

PCR employed 60 Vbeta and 13 Jbeta primers. Produced via immunoSEQ multiplex PCR; TCRdb's table is partial and in-frame only. The sample has just over 150,000 clones; about 85% are singletons. Of note for this clone: Its antigen is unknown.

The sample was PBMCs. The TCR was taken from a woman between 18 and 30 years old in good health and CMV-seronegative.

CDR3 region: CASSEALVPYFNEQFF. The CDR3, as DNA: TGTGCCAGCAGTGAAGCGCTCGTCCCCTACTTCAATGAGCAGTTCTTC. The chain links TRBV6-1 to TRBJ2-1; D is unresolved. Trimming took 0 bases from V and 6 from J, leaving 15 bases between them. Germline assignment: CDR1 MNHNS and CDR2 SASEGT. The CDR3 is made up of 16 amino acids.